The rows below give T cell receptor beta chains drawn from one sample of a study of human T cells and chemical hapten exposure. MiXCR, applied by TCRdb to the RACE reads, yields one record per CDR3 protein. This sample has under 100,000 distinct CDR3 sequences, with approximately 10% found just once. The starting material was whole blood, obtained in connection with sensitization to the hapten diphenylcyclopropenone (DPC). The receptors stem from a woman between 40 and 55 years old with alopecia areata. Some clones in this sample may be carry-over from other donors' samples. The conserved cysteine and the conserved F or W are not part of the CDR3 here.

>TRBV7-9|TRBJ1-6
ASSRTGADHNSPLH
>TRBV29-1|TRBJ1-2
SVTDSPLAGYT
>TRBV7-2|TRBJ1-4
ASSPSRGSNEKLF
>TRBV4-3|TRBJ1-1
ASSQDQGKGWAF
>TRBV4-3|TRBJ1-2
ASSQDRGIVRGYT
>TRBV24-1|TRBJ1-2
ATSDHGGQTYGYT
>TRBV29-1|TRBJ1-1
SVGSLGQSSEAF
>TRBV29-1|TRBJ2-7
SVRRGQGYEQY
>TRBV20-1|TRBJ1-1
SANHEAF
>TRBV7-2|TRBJ2-7
ASSFQRPGQGTYEQY
>TRBV6-5|TRBJ2-3
ANKWASGESSQY
>TRBV9|TRBJ2-2
ASSPEAAWTGELF
>TRBV9|TRBJ2-1
ASSNPGLAIWNEQF
>TRBV7-2|TRBJ2-7
ASNRRGRVDEQY
>TRBV9|TRBJ2-1
ASSVGLAGGNEQF
>TRBV12-3/TRBV12-4|TRBJ2-5
ASSPGQRRLGTWTQY
>TRBV5-4|TRBJ2-5
ASSLTLGSLETQY
>TRBV6-5|TRBJ2-2
ASRGQANTGELF
>TRBV20-1|TRBJ2-1
SAERGMGYNEQF
>TRBV30|TRBJ2-3
AWMGSQGIGDTQY
>TRBV6-2/TRBV6-3|TRBJ2-7
ASSYRTGKYEQY
>TRBV21-1|TRBJ1-2
ASSGRDINYGYT
>TRBV12-3/TRBV12-4|TRBJ2-3
ASSLGDRIAQY
>TRBV11-2|TRBJ2-5
ASSLRLPDTPETQY
>TRBV4-3|TRBJ2-3
ASSHGTSGKDTQY
>TRBV15|TRBJ2-5
ATSALEGLAGAETQY
>TRBV20-1|TRBJ2-1
SARPRGRDNEQF
>TRBV10-2|TRBJ2-1
ASSLAGGKINEQF
>TRBV6-2/TRBV6-3|TRBJ2-1
AGASGGASNNEQF
>TRBV7-9|TRBJ2-3
ASSYADHTDTQY
>TRBV14|TRBJ1-2
ASSQSSLSYGYT
>TRBV5-1|TRBJ1-3
ASNPGQGNTIY
>TRBV12-3/TRBV12-4|TRBJ2-4
TSSFLTRAKNIQY
>TRBV27|TRBJ1-1
ASSFQGSEAF
>TRBV3-1|TRBJ2-7
ASSQDGAEPDSYEQY
>TRBV7-9|TRBJ1-2
ASSPPSDSTGYT
>TRBV10-3|TRBJ1-1
AISGAGEAF
>TRBV3-1|TRBJ1-6
ASSQASGRQNSPLH
>TRBV12-3/TRBV12-4|TRBJ1-2
ASSPTKGWDGYT
>TRBV6-4|TRBJ1-1
ASSSAEGAEAF
>TRBV12-3/TRBV12-4|TRBJ1-1
ASSPGSGSMNTEAF
>TRBV12-3/TRBV12-4|TRBJ1-1
ASIPTGGSNTEAF
>TRBV7-2|TRBJ2-1
ASSPRSRSSYNEQF
>TRBV12-3/TRBV12-4|TRBJ2-7
ASSLRPTYEQY
>TRBV19|TRBJ1-2
AISRTGWYGYT
>TRBV19|TRBJ1-1
ASTDRYPEAF
>TRBV7-2|TRBJ2-7
ASSPTSSSSYEQY
>TRBV7-2|TRBJ1-5
ASSLATGRDQPQH
>TRBV10-3|TRBJ2-3
AISESGETTDTQY
>TRBV7-2|TRBJ1-2
ASSPPGQHHYGYT
>TRBV6-5|TRBJ1-1
ASSVVSSNTEAF
>TRBV4-2|TRBJ2-5
ASSQERLQETQY
>TRBV28|TRBJ1-1
ASSPPGLAPEAL
>TRBV20-1|TRBJ2-5
SARDAPSGGSETQY
>TRBV29-1|TRBJ2-1
SVGDNEQF
>TRBV10-2|TRBJ2-7
ASSRDPPPYEQY
>TRBV5-4|TRBJ1-1
ASSLEDIEAF
>TRBV19|TRBJ1-5
ASRKTDSNQPQH
>TRBV29-1|TRBJ1-5
SVVVGDRNQPQH
>TRBV7-9|TRBJ2-3
ASSPREGGTDTQY